This TCR beta chain was captured in a study of control samples from healthy donors and cancer patients. The CDR3 runs 13 residues. The V gene's germline CDR1 is MNHEY and CDR2 SVGAGI. V gave up 0 bases and J gave up 3 bases, with 6 bases separating them. The method was immunoSEQ multiplex PCR; TCRdb's version includes in-frame clones alone and lacks a portion of them. The sample comprises approximately 59,000 clones, about 90% of which are singletons, and approximately 11% rests with the top ten. The rearrangement joins TRBV6-5 to TRBJ2-7; the D is unclear. Source material: PBMCs. The source is a woman aged 60-75 years with lung cancer. CDR3 sequence (DNA): TGTGCCAGCAGTTACTCGGCGCACTACGAGCAGTACTTC. The encoded protein is CASSYSAHYEQYF.